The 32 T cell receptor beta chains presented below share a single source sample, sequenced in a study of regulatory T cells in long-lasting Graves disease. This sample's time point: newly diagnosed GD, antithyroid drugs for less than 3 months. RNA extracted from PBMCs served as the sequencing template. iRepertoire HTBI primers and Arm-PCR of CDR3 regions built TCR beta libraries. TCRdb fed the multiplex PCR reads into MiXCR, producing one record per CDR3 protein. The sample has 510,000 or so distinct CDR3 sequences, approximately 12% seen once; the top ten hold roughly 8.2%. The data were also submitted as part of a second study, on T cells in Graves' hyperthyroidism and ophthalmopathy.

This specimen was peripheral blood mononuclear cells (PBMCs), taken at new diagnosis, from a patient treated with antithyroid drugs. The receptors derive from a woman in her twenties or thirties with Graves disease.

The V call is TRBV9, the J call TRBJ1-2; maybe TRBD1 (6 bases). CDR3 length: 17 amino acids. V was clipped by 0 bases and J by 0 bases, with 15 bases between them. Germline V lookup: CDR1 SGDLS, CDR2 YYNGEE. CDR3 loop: CASSVDEVTGPNYGYTF. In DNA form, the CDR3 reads TGTGCCAGCAGCGTAGATGAGGTGACAGGCCCTAACTATGGCTACACCTTC.

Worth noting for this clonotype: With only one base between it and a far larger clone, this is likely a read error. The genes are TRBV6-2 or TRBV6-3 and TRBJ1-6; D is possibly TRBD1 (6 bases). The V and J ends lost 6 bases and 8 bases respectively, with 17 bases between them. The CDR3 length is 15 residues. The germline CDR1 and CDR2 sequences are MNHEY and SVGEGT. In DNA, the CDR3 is TGTGCCAGCAGACCCAAGGGGGGGGCTGATTCACCCCTCCACTTT. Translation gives CASRPKGGADSPLHF.

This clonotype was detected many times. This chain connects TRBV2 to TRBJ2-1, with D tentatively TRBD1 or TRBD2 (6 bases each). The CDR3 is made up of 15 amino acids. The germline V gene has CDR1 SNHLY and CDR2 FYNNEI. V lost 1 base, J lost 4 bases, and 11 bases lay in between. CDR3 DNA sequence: TGTGCCAGCAGTGAAGGTCGGGGGCCGTACAATGAGCAGTTCTTC. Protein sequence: CASSEGRGPYNEQFF.

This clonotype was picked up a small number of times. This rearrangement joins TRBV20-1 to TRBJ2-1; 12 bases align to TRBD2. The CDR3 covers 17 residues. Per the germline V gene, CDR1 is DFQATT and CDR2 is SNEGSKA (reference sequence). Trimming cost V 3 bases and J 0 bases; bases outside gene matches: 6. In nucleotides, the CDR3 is TGCAGTGCTAGTGGACTAGCGGGACCCCACTCCTACAATGAGCAGTTCTTC. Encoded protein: CSASGLAGPHSYNEQFF.

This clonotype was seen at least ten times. DNA of the CDR3: TGCGCCAGCAGCCCCTGGACTAGCTTGACAGATACGCAGTATTTT. Protein: CASSPWTSLTDTQYF. The chain employs TRBV5-1 and TRBJ2-3, with 8 positions matching TRBD2. The CDR3 loop spans 15 amino acids. CDR1 is SGHRS and CDR2 is YFSETQ in the germline V gene. Trimming removed 4 bases from V and 3 bases from J; junction bases left unmatched: 7.

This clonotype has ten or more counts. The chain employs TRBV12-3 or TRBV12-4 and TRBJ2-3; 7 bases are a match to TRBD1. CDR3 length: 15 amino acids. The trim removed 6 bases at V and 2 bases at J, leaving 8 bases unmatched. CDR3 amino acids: CASSGTVYSTDTQYF. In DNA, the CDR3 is TGTGCCAGCAGCGGGACAGTCTATTCCACAGATACGCAGTATTTT.

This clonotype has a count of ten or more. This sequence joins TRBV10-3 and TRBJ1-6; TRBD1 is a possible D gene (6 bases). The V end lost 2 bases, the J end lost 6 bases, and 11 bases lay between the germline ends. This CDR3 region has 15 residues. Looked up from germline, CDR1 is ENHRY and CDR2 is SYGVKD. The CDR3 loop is CAISEVTGINSPLHF. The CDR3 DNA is TGTGCCATCAGTGAGGTGACAGGAATTAATTCACCCCTCCACTTT.

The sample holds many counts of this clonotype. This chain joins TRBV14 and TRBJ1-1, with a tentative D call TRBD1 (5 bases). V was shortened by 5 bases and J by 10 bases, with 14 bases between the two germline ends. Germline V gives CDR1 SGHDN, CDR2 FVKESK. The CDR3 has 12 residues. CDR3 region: CASSYRLGPAFF. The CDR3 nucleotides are TGTGCCAGCAGCTATCGCCTGGGGCCAGCTTTCTTT.

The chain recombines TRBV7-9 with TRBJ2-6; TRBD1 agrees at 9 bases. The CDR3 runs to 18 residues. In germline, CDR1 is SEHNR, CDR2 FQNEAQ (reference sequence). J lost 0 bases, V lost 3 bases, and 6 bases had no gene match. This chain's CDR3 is CASSFRDRALSGANVLTF. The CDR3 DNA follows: TGTGCCAGCAGCTTCCGGGACAGGGCCCTCTCTGGGGCCAACGTCCTGACTTTC.

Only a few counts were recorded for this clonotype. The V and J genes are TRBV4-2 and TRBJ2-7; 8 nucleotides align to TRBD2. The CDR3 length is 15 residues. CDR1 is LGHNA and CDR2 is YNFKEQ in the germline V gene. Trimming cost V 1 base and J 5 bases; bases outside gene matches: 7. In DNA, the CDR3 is TGTGCCAGCAGCCAAGTTACAGCGGGAGTTAACGAGCAGTACTTC. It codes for CASSQVTAGVNEQYF.

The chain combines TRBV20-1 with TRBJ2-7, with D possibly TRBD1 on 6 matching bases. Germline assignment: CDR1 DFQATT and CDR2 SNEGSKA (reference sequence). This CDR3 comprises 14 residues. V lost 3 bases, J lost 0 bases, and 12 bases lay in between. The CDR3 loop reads CSASSGTNSYEQYF. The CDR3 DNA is TGCAGTGCTAGTTCCGGGACAAACTCCTACGAGCAGTACTTC.

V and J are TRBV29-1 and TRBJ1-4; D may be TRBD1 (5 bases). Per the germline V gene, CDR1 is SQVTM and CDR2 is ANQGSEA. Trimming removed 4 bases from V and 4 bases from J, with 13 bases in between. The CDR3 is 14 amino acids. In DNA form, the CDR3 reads TGCAGCGTTGGGCTCCACAGGCGTAATGAAAAACTGTTTTTT. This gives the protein CSVGLHRRNEKLFF.

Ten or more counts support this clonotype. CDR3 sequence reads: CATSREGGWDGYTF. CDR3 sequence (DNA): TGTGCCACCAGCAGAGAGGGGGGATGGGATGGCTACACCTTC. This chain joins TRBV15 and TRBJ1-2, with D possibly matching TRBD1 (5 bases). Germline-derived CDR1 and CDR2 are LNHNV and YYDKDF (reference sequence). The CDR3 contains 14 residues. Trimming left V 0 bases short and J 6 bases short, with 11 bases between.

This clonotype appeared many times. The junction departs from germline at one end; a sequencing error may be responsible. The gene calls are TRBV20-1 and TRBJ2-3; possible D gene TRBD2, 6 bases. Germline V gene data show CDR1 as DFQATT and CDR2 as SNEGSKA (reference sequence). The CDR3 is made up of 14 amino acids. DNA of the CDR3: TGTACTGTCAATAGCGGACCTAGCACAGATACGCAGTATTTT. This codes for CTVNSGPSTDTQYF.

The CDR3 DNA reads as TGTGCCAGCAGCCGGACTTATAGCAATCAGCCCCAGCATTTT. Its protein product is CASSRTYSNQPQHF. V usage is TRBV6-2 or TRBV6-3 and J usage is TRBJ1-5; D not certain. Germline V CDR1 and CDR2: MNHEY, SVGEGT. V dropped 6 bases and J dropped 0 bases, with 9 bases sitting between them. The CDR3 consists of 14 residues.

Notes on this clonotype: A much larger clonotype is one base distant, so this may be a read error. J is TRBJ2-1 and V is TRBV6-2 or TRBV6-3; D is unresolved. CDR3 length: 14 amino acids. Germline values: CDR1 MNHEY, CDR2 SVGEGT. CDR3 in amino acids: CASKGGLESNGQFF. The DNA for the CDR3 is TGTGCCAGCAAGGGTGGTCTGGAGAGCAATGGGCAGTTCTTC.

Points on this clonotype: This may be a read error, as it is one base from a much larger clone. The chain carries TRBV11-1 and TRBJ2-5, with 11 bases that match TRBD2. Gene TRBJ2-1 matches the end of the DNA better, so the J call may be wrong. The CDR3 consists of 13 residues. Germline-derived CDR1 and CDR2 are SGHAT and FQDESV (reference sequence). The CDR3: CASRLAGNSEQFF. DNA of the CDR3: TGTGCCAGCCGACTAGCGGGGAACAGTGAGCAGTTCTTC.

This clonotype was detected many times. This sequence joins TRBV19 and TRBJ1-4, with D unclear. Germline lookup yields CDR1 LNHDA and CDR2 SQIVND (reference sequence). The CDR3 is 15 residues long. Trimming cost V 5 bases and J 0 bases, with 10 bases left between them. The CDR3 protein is CASSSAGSTNEKLFF. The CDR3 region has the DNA TGTGCCAGTAGTTCCGCGGGTTCAACTAATGAAAAACTGTTTTTT.

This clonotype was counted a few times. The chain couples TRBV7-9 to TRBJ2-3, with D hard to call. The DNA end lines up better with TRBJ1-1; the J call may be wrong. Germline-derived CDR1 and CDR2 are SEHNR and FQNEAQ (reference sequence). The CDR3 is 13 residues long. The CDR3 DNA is TGTGCCAGCAGCTTAGGACAAGGGTCCAAAGCTTTCTTT. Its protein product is CASSLGQGSKAFF.

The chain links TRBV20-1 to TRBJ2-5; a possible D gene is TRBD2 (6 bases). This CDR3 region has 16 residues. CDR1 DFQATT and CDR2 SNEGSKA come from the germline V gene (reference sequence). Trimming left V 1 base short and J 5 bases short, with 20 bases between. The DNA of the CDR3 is TGCAGTGCTAGAGCAAGCGGTTGGACTGGAGGGGAGACCCAGTACTTC. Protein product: CSARASGWTGGETQYF.

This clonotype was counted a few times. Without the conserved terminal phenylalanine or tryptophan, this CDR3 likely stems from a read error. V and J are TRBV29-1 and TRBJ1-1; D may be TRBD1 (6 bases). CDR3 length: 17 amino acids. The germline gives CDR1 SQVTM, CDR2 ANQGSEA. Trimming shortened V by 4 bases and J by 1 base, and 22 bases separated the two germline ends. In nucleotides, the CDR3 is TGCAGCGTTGTTCCTTTGACGGGACAAAGGGGGAACACTGAAGCTTTCTCT. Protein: CSVVPLTGQRGNTEAFS.

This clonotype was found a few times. CDR3 loop: CASGLGGRSWRGNEQFF. The CDR3 nucleotides are TGTGCCAGCGGGCTAGGAGGGCGGTCGTGGCGGGGGAATGAGCAGTTCTTC. The chain has TRBV6-2 or TRBV6-3 and TRBJ2-1, with 7 bases lining up with TRBD2. CDR3 length: 17 residues. The junction had 20 bases not matched to a gene; V was cut back by 8 bases and J by 7 bases. Looked up from germline, CDR1 is MNHEY and CDR2 is SVGEGT.

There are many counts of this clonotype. The DNA for the CDR3 is TGTGCCAGCAGTACAGGGGGCGCGGCTGGCTACACCTTC. Residues: CASSTGGAAGYTF. The V and J genes are TRBV9 and TRBJ1-2; 9 nucleotides agree with TRBD1. Trimming took 5 bases from V and 7 from J; bases not matched to a gene: 6. Germline-derived CDR1 and CDR2 are SGDLS and YYNGEE. This CDR3 region has 13 residues.

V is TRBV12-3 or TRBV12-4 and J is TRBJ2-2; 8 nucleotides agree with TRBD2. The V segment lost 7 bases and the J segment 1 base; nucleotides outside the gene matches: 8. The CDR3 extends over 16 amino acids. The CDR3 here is CASTPPGLENTGELFF. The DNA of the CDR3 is TGTGCCAGCACCCCTCCGGGACTAGAGAACACCGGGGAGCTGTTTTTT.

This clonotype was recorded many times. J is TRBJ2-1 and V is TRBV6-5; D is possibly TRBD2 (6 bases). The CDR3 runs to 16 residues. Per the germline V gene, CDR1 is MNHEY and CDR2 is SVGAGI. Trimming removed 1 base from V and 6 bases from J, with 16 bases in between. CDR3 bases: TGTGCCAGCAGTTACTTAGCGGCGAAAGGGAGCAATGAGCAGTTCTTC. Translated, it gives CASSYLAAKGSNEQFF.

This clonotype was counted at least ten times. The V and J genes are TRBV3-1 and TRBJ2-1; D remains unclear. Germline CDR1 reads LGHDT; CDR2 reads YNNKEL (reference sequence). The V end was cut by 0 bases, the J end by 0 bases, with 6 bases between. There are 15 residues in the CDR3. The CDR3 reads CASSQDVSSYNEQFF. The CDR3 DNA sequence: TGTGCCAGCAGCCAAGACGTAAGCTCCTACAATGAGCAGTTCTTC.

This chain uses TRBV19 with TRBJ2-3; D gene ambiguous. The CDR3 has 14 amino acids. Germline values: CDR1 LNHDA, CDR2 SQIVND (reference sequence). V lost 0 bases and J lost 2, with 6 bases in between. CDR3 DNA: TGTGCCAGTAGTATAGACAGAAACACAGATACGCAGTATTTT. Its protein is CASSIDRNTDTQYF.

In DNA form, the CDR3 reads TGTGCCAGCAGCCCTGGGGTCACTAGTGGGAACACTGAAGCTTTCTTT. Its protein is CASSPGVTSGNTEAFF. V usage is TRBV6-1 and J usage is TRBJ1-1; D unresolved. V was clipped by 6 bases and J by 1 base, with 18 bases between them. There are 16 residues in the CDR3. The V gene's germline CDR1 is MNHNS and CDR2 SASEGT.

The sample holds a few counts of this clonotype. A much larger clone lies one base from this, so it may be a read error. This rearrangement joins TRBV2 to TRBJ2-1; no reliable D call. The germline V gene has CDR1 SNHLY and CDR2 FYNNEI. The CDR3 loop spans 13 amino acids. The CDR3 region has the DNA TGTGCCAGCAGTGAAGCTTGGCACAATGAGCGGTTCTTC. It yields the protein CASSEAWHNERFF.

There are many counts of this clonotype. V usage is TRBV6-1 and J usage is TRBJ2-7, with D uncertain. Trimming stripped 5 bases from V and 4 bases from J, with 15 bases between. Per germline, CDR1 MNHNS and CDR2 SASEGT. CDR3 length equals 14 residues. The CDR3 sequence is CASSQTRRAYEQYF. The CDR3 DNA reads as TGTGCCAGCAGTCAGACCCGACGAGCTTACGAGCAGTACTTC.

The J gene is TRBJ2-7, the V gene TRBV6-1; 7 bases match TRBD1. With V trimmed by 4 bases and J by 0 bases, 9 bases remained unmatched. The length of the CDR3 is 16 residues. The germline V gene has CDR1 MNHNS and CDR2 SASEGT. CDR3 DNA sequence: TGTGCCAGCAGTGGGACGACAGGGTGGAGCTCCTACGAGCAGTACTTC. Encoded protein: CASSGTTGWSSYEQYF.

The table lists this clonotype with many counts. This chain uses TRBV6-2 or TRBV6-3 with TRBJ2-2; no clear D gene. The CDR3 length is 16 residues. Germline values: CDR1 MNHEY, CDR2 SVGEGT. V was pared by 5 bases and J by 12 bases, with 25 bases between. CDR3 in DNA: TGTGCCAGCAGTGATCCCCTGATGCGCCTTTTGAAAAAGCTGTTTTTT. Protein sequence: CASSDPLMRLLKKLFF.